This T cell receptor beta chain was documented in a study of T-cell memory formation after mild COVID-19. In TCRdb, the 5' RACE reads were re-called with MiXCR into one record per CDR3 protein. The sample has about 200,000 distinct CDR3 sequences; 9.5% are singletons. CDR3 size: 15 residues. Trimming removed 1 base at V and 3 bases at J, with 16 bases between. Germline values: CDR1 DFQATT, CDR2 SNEGSKA (reference sequence). This clonotype was seen a few times. The gene calls are TRBV20-1 and TRBJ2-7; perhaps TRBD1 as D (6 bases). This receptor was identified in a man younger than 35 who had mild COVID-19 (a few samples of this study predate the infection). Cell type and time point are not known. Material for sequencing was PBMCs or a T cell subset sorted from them (not recorded which). CDR3 region: CSARGTGTNDYEQYF. CDR3 coding DNA: TGCAGTGCTAGAGGTACGGGGACAAACGACTACGAGCAGTACTTC.